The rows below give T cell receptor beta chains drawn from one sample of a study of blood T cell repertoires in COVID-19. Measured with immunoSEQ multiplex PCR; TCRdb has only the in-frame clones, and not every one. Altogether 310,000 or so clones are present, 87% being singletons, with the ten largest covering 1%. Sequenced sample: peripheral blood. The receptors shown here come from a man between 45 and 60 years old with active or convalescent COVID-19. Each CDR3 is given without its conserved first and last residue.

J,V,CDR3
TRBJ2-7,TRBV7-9,ASSLGASEQY
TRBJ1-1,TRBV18,ASSPTGTPKRGDTEAF
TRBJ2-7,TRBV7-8,ASKLAGVDYEQY
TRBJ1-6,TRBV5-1,ASSLGTGSNSPLH
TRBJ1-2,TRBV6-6,ASSPRGGPRPVYGYT
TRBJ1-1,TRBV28,ASSLGGRGAF
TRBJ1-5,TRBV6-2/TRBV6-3,ASSYSPGQGNQPQH
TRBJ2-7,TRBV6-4,ASSRLSESSYEQY
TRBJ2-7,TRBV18,ASSPQGSGIEQY
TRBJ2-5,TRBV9,ASSVDPGGTETQY
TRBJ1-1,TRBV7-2,ASSLMRGRGTEAF
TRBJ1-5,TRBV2,ASSEGDRSNQPQH
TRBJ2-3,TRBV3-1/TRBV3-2,ASSPQGIGTDTQY
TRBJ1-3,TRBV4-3,ASSQEAGSYSGNTIY
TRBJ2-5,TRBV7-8,ASSNSPTETQY
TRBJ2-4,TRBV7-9,ASSLGSIGGRGSRDIQY
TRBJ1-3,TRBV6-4,ASSDPTGLSISGNTIY
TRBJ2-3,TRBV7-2,ASSLVVTASTDTQY
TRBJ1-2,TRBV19,ASSIQGGGYT
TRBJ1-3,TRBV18,ASSPTGQMHSGNTIY
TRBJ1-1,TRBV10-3,AITSQGLMNTEAF
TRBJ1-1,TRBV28,ASSLRTGGTEAF
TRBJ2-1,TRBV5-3,ARSLASALLGHSYNEQF
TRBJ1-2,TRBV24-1,ATSDSPGQGAFYGYT
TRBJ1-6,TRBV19,ASSGQDRYNSPLH
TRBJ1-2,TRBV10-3,AISPRTDSTYGYT
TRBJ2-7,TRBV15,ATSSGTLSSYEQY
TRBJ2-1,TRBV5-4,ASSTGTSGGNEQF
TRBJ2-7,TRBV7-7,ASSLGSGAEQY
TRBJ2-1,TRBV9,ASSVGGTRPNEQF
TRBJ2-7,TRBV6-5,ASKDRGYEQY
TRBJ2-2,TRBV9,ASSVVNSGELF
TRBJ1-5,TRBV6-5,ASRRDTLGNQPQH
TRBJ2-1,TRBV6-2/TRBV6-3,ASSYRRDSYNEQF
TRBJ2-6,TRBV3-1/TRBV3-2,ASSQDLSGANVLT
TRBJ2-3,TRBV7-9,ASSSWEDTQY
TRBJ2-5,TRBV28,ASSFPGAHQETQY
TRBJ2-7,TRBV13,ASSLGQGSDSEQY
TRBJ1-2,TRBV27,ASRDRRNYGYT
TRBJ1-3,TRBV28,ASSSSPGNTGNTIY
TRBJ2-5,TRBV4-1,ASSRLEGGETQY
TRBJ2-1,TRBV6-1,ASSEAGLGLAGIQDNEQF
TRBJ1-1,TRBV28,ASSLPDRGHPRNTEAF
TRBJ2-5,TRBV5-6,ASSLTVAGVGETQY
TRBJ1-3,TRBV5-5,ASTGSTSGNTIY
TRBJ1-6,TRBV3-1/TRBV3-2,ASSLTGTGERNSPLH
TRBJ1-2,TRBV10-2,ASRAGQGENYGYT
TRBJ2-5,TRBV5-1,ASSFHGNQETQY